A selection of T cell receptor beta chains follows, all from one sample in a study of CD8+CD57+ T cells in acquired aplastic anemia. TCRdb fed the reads into MiXCR, producing one record per CDR3 protein. The sample contains approximately 95,000 distinct CDR3 sequences, around 62% of which appear only once. The sample was sorted CD4+, CD8+, or CD8+CD57+ T cells (not recorded which) from PBMCs. The receptors shown here come from a human donor with aplastic anemia. The CDR3 runs from the conserved cysteine through the conserved F or W. The order of the fields is J gene, V gene, D gene, clone size, CDR3 protein, CDR3 DNA. A D gene is named only where the DNA matches it firmly. Clone size is not always given. Where it is, it says once, few, many or a class for expanded clones.

>TRBJ2-3|TRBV5-4|TRBD2|.
CASSSGTSGRGEDTQYF
TGTGCCAGCAGCTCCGGGACTAGCGGGAGGGGGGAGGATACGCAGTATTTT
>TRBJ2-5|TRBV9|TRBD1|.
CASSVGTGETQYF
TGTGCCAGCAGCGTCGGGACAGGGGAGACCCAGTACTTC
>TRBJ1-4|TRBV7-7|.|.
CASSLGRQKNEKLFF
TGTGCTAGCAGCTTAGGCCGACAGAAGAATGAAAAACTGTTTTTT
>TRBJ1-1|TRBV29-1|TRBD1|.
CSVDDRGGTEAFF
TGCAGCGTCGACGACAGGGGCGGCACTGAAGCTTTCTTT
>TRBJ1-1|TRBV2|.|many
CASSPIVTEAFF
TGTGCCAGCAGCCCCATCGTAACAGAAGCTTTCTTT
>TRBJ2-5|TRBV2|.|.
CASRAEQETQYF
TGTGCCTCCAGGGCAGAGCAAGAGACCCAGTACTTC
>TRBJ2-2|TRBV20-1|.|few
CSARHTGELFF
TGCAGTGCCAGACATACCGGGGAGCTGTTTTTT
>TRBJ2-5|TRBV24-1|TRBD2|.
CATSDLKTSGAPLQETQYF
TGTGCCACCAGTGATTTGAAAACTAGCGGGGCACCCCTCCAAGAGACCCAGTACTTC
>TRBJ1-6|TRBV20-1|.|few
CSARETGFSPLHF
TGCAGTGCTAGAGAAACAGGGTTTTCACCCCTCCACTTT
>TRBJ2-2|TRBV2|.|.
CASSGPPGELFF
TGTGCCAGCAGTGGACCCCCCGGGGAGCTGTTTTTT
>TRBJ2-7|TRBV7-9|.|.
CASSLGGGEQYF
TGTGCCAGCAGCTTAGGAGGGGGGGAGCAGTACTTC
>TRBJ1-2|TRBV7-3|.|.
CASSALPAPDSYGYTF
TGTGCCAGCAGCGCCCTACCCGCGCCGGACAGCTATGGCTACACCTTC
>TRBJ2-5|TRBV2|.|.
CASSVRQETQYF
TGTGCCAGCAGTGTTCGCCAAGAGACCCAGTACTTC
>TRBJ2-7|TRBV2|.|.
CASSPMGSEQYF
TGTGCCAGCAGCCCCATGGGATCCGAGCAGTACTTC
>TRBJ2-5|TRBV20-1|.|.
CSAGDFEQETQYF
TGCAGTGCGGGGGACTTCGAACAAGAGACCCAGTACTTC
>TRBJ1-1|TRBV12-3/TRBV12-4|.|few
CASSLGAGRDTEAFF
TGTGCCAGCAGTTTGGGGGCAGGGCGGGACACTGAAGCTTTCTTT
>TRBJ1-2|TRBV27|.|.
CAALGNYGYTF
TGTGCGGCTCTGGGCAACTATGGCTACACCTTC
>TRBJ2-7|TRBV24-1|.|.
CATSTGYEQYF
TGTGCCACGTCTACCGGGTACGAGCAGTACTTC
>TRBJ1-5|TRBV12-3/TRBV12-4|.|.
CASGGPNQPQHF
TGTGCCAGCGGGGGCCCTAATCAGCCCCAGCATTTT
>TRBJ2-3|TRBV24-1|.|.
CATSDLEVGGRDTQYF
TGTGCCACCAGTGATTTAGAAGTCGGTGGAAGAGATACGCAGTATTTT
>TRBJ2-5|TRBV20-1|.|few
CSARRAVETQYF
TGCAGTGCTAGAAGGGCGGTAGAGACCCAGTACTTC
>TRBJ2-1|TRBV20-1|TRBD1|.
CSARDMTSRTGAYNEQFF
TGCAGTGCTAGAGATATGACTTCAAGGACAGGAGCCTACAATGAGCAGTTCTTC
>TRBJ2-7|TRBV2|.|.
CASSVGPSYEQYF
TGTGCCAGCAGTGTAGGCCCCTCCTACGAGCAGTACTTC
>TRBJ2-1|TRBV7-3|TRBD2|once
CASKGLAEEQFF
TGTGCCAGCAAAGGGCTAGCGGAAGAGCAGTTCTTC
>TRBJ2-3|TRBV2|.|.
CASSAADTQYF
TGTGCCAGCAGTGCCGCCGATACGCAGTATTTT
>TRBJ2-5|TRBV11-2|TRBD2|few
CASSLVGRVETETQYF
TGTGCCAGCAGCTTAGTGGGGAGGGTGGAGACAGAGACCCAGTACTTC
>TRBJ2-3|TRBV2|.|.
CATHRLSDTQYF
TGTGCCACGCACCGGCTTAGTGATACGCAGTATTTT
>TRBJ1-1|TRBV19|.|.
CASSKTRTADDTEAFF
TGTGCCAGTAGTAAGACCAGGACAGCCGACGACACTGAAGCTTTCTTT
>TRBJ1-1|TRBV2|.|few
CASTIQGVDTEAFF
TGTGCCAGCACTATACAGGGCGTCGACACTGAAGCTTTCTTT
>TRBJ2-1|TRBV7-2|TRBD2|.
CASSTETSGRPFF
TGTGCCAGCAGCACCGAAACTAGCGGGAGGCCGTTCTTC
>TRBJ2-1|TRBV19|TRBD2|few
CASRFSGTGYNEQFF
TGTGCCAGCCGATTCAGCGGGACGGGCTACAATGAGCAGTTCTTC
>TRBJ1-5|TRBV6-1|.|.
CASSDTGQPQHF
TGTGCCAGCAGTGATACTGGCCAGCCCCAGCATTTT
>TRBJ1-3|TRBV20-1|TRBD1|.
CSATPLPTGSTGNTIYF
TGCAGTGCTACACCTTTACCGACAGGGTCAACTGGAAACACCATATATTTT
>TRBJ2-2|TRBV2|TRBD2|.
CASSVREILVGELFF
TGTGCCAGCAGTGTGCGGGAGATTCTTGTCGGGGAGCTGTTTTTT
>TRBJ2-3|TRBV12-3/TRBV12-4|TRBD1|.
CASSFRTGTGVFITDTQYF
TGTGCCAGCAGTTTTCGGACAGGGACGGGGGTTTTCATCACAGATACGCAGTATTTT
>TRBJ2-7|TRBV10-3|.|few
CAINSDDSYEQYF
TGTGCCATCAATAGCGACGACTCCTACGAGCAGTACTTC
>TRBJ1-1|TRBV10-3|.|.
CAISESEGLAEAFF
TGTGCCATCAGTGAGTCGGAAGGGTTAGCTGAAGCTTTCTTT
>TRBJ2-3|TRBV19|TRBD2|.
CASLASGRVGADTQYF
TGTGCCAGTTTGGCTAGCGGGAGGGTTGGGGCAGATACGCAGTATTTT
>TRBJ1-1|TRBV20-1|.|.
CSARTQEGTEAFF
TGCAGTGCACGCACACAGGAGGGGACTGAAGCTTTCTTT
>TRBJ1-2|TRBV7-8|.|.
CASSPRDGATSGGYTF
TGTGCCAGCAGCCCTCGGGACGGAGCCACCAGCGGTGGCTACACCTTC